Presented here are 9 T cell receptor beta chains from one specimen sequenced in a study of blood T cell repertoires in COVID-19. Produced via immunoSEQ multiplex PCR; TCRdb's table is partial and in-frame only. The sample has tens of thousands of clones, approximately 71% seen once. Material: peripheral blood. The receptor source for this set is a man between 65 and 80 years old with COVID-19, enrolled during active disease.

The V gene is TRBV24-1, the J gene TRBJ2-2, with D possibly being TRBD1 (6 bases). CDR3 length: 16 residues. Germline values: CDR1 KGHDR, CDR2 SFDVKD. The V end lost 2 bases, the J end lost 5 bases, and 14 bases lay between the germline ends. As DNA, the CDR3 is TGTGCCACCAGTGATTCCCAGGGGTATCGAACCGGGGAGCTGTTTTTT. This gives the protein CATSDSQGYRTGELFF.

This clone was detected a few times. The CDR3 region has the DNA TGTGCCAGCAGTTTTCTTGCAGGGGGTACCAATCAGCCCCAGCATTTT. Translating it yields CASSFLAGGTNQPQHF. The V gene is TRBV28, the J gene TRBJ1-5, with 7 bases fitting TRBD1. After removal of 3 bases from V and 3 bases from J, the junction contained 8 bases not matched to a gene. CDR1 and CDR2 (germline): MDHEN, SYDVKM. The CDR3 totals 16 residues.

The CDR3 nucleotides read TGTGCCAGCAGCCATCGGGACAGAGACTACGAGCAGTACTTC. Its protein is CASSHRDRDYEQYF. The chain uses TRBV21-1 and TRBJ2-7; TRBD1, the table's D call, was not compared with the DNA. TRBV21-1 corresponds to a pseudogene. The CDR3 sequence is 14 residues long.

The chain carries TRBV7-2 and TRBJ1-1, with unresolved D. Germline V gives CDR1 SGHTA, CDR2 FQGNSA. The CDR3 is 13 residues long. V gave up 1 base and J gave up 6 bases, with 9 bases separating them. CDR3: CASSLVYGSEAFF. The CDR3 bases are TGTGCCAGCAGCTTAGTTTACGGTTCTGAAGCTTTCTTT.

The CDR3 sequence: CASSLSGISYNEQFF. DNA of the CDR3: TGTGCCAGCAGTTTGTCGGGGATCTCCTACAATGAGCAGTTCTTC. The gene calls are TRBV27 and TRBJ2-1, with D perhaps matching TRBD2 (5 bases). CDR3 size: 15 residues. The ends were cut back, 3 bases at V and 0 bases at J, with 9 bases in the middle. Germline V gene lookup returns CDR1 MNHEY and CDR2 SMNVEV (reference sequence).

The CDR3 sequence is CASSVGSLAGATGELFF. In DNA, the CDR3 is TGTGCCAGCAGCGTAGGAAGTCTAGCGGGAGCCACCGGGGAGCTGTTTTTT. The rearrangement joins TRBV9 to TRBJ2-2; 10 bases match TRBD2. The V gene's germline CDR1 is SGDLS and CDR2 YYNGEE. V lost 0 bases to trimming and J lost 4 bases; unmatched junction nucleotides: 6. This CDR3 has 17 amino acids.

The CDR3 bases are TGTGCCAGCAGCCCGTTGTTCGGGGGTTATGGCTACACCTTC. The encoded protein is CASSPLFGGYGYTF. The chain employs TRBV5-4 and TRBJ1-2; D might be TRBD1 (5 bases). Between the trimmed V and J ends, which lost 4 bases and 5 bases, there was a span of 15 bases. The CDR3 is made up of 14 amino acids. Germline assignment: CDR1 SGHNT and CDR2 YYREEE (reference sequence).

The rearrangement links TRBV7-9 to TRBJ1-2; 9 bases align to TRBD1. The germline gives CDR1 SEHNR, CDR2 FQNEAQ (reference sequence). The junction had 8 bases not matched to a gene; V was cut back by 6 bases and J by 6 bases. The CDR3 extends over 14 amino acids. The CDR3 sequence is CASRWDRAADGYTF. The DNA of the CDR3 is TGTGCCAGCAGGTGGGACAGGGCGGCCGATGGCTACACCTTC. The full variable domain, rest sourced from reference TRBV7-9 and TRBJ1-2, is DTGVSQNPRHKITKRGQNVTFRCDPISEHNRLYWYRQTLGQGPEFLTYFQNEAQLEKSRLLSDRFSAERPKGSFSTLEIQRTEQGDSAMYLCASRWDRAADGYTFGSGTRLTVV.

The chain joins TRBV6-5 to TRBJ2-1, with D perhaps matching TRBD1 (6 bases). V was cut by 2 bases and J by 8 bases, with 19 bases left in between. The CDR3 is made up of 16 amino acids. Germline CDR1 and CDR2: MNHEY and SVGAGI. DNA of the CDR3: TGTGCCAGCAGTTACGGGGCCGTTTGGGGGCGCGATGAGCAGTTCTTC. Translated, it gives CASSYGAVWGRDEQFF.